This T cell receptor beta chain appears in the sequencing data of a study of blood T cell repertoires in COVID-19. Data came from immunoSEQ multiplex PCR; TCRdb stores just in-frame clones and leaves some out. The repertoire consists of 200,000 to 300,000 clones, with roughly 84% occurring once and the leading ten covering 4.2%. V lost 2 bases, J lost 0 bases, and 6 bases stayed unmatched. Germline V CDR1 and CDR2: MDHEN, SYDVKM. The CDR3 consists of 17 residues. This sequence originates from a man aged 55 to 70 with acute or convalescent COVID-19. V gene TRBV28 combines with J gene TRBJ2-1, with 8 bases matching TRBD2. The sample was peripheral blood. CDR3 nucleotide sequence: TGTGCCAGCAGTTTAGTAGCGGGGCCGAGCTCCTACAATGAGCAGTTCTTC. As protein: CASSLVAGPSSYNEQFF.